These T cell receptor beta chains were read from a single sample in a study of cytotoxic CD8 clonotypes in ibrutinib-treated CLL. Sequencing was performed with immunoSEQ multiplex PCR; in TCRdb, only in-frame clones are kept and a portion is missing. The table lists 300,000 to 350,000 clones, approximately 80% of them singletons, with over 5.5% in the top ten. The input for sequencing was PBMCs, taken before ibrutinib treatment. The receptors come from a human donor with chronic lymphocytic leukemia. The CDR3 runs from the conserved cysteine through the conserved F or W. Fields, in order: D gene, clone size, V gene, J gene, CDR3 protein, CDR3 DNA. D genes are given only for firm matches. Clone size is shown for a subset of rows, as once, few, many or a class of expanded clone.

D: .
size: .
V: TRBV5-4
J: TRBJ2-2
CDR3: CASSLDKYTGELFF
DNA: TGTGCCAGCAGCTTGGACAAATACACCGGGGAGCTGTTTTTT

D: TRBD1
size: .
V: TRBV30
J: TRBJ1-1
CDR3: CAWDRGPTEAFF
DNA: TGTGCCTGGGACAGGGGGCCCACTGAAGCTTTCTTT

D: .
size: once
V: TRBV4-3
J: TRBJ1-1
CDR3: CASSQVATLTGWTEAFF
DNA: TGCGCCAGCAGCCAAGTGGCAACGTTGACAGGTTGGACTGAAGCTTTCTTT

D: TRBD2
size: .
V: TRBV13
J: TRBJ2-1
CDR3: CASSLGDASGRVNEQFF
DNA: TGTGCCAGCAGCTTAGGCGACGCTAGCGGGAGAGTTAATGAGCAGTTCTTC

D: .
size: .
V: TRBV2
J: TRBJ2-6
CDR3: CASSQEANVLTF
DNA: TGTGCCAGCAGTCAGGAGGCCAACGTCCTGACTTTC

D: TRBD1
size: .
V: TRBV5-1
J: TRBJ2-1
CDR3: CASSFRGQGNEQFF
DNA: TGCGCCAGCAGCTTCCGGGGACAGGGGAATGAGCAGTTCTTC

D: TRBD2
size: .
V: TRBV6-5
J: TRBJ2-3
CDR3: CASRTSGSPDTQYF
DNA: TGTGCCAGCAGGACTAGCGGGAGCCCAGATACGCAGTATTTT

D: .
size: few
V: TRBV28
J: TRBJ1-5
CDR3: CASSPLRRGSNQPQHF
DNA: TGTGCCAGCAGTCCTTTACGTCGGGGGAGCAATCAGCCCCAGCATTTT

D: .
size: .
V: TRBV7-6
J: TRBJ2-7
CDR3: CASSLFSGSYEQYF
DNA: TGTGCCAGCAGCTTATTTTCTGGTTCCTACGAGCAGTACTTC

D: .
size: once
V: TRBV4-3
J: TRBJ1-4
CDR3: CASSHYPAGGAGSEKLFF
DNA: TGCGCCAGCAGCCATTACCCCGCGGGAGGGGCGGGTAGTGAAAAACTGTTTTTT

D: .
size: .
V: TRBV11-2
J: TRBJ2-3
CDR3: CASSLTPNPSTDTQYF
DNA: TGTGCCAGCAGCTTAACCCCTAACCCTAGCACAGATACGCAGTATTTT

D: .
size: .
V: TRBV9
J: TRBJ2-5
CDR3: CASSDQETQYF
DNA: TGTGCCAGCAGCGACCAAGAGACCCAGTACTTC

D: .
size: .
V: TRBV9
J: TRBJ2-7
CDR3: CASSVDTRTGNKGQYF
DNA: TGTGCCAGCAGCGTGGACACCCGGACGGGTAACAAGGGGCAGTACTTC

D: TRBD1
size: .
V: TRBV6-4
J: TRBJ1-1
CDR3: CASSDSGQMNTEAFF
DNA: TGTGCCAGCAGTGACTCGGGACAGATGAACACTGAAGCTTTCTTT

D: .
size: .
V: TRBV10-3
J: TRBJ2-2
CDR3: CAVYAGPTNTGELFF
DNA: TGTGCCGTCTACGCAGGGCCAACGAACACCGGGGAGCTGTTTTTT

D: .
size: few
V: TRBV30
J: TRBJ1-5
CDR3: CAWSAGLGNQPQHF
DNA: TGTGCCTGGAGTGCGGGACTCGGGAATCAGCCCCAGCATTTT

D: .
size: once
V: TRBV5-4
J: TRBJ2-2
CDR3: CASSLWRQNTGELFF
DNA: TGTGCCAGCAGCTTGTGGCGGCAGAACACCGGGGAGCTGTTTTTT

D: TRBD1
size: .
V: TRBV27
J: TRBJ2-2
CDR3: CASSRPGTGGRELFF
DNA: TGTGCCAGCAGTCGGCCAGGGACAGGGGGCCGGGAGCTGTTTTTT

D: .
size: .
V: TRBV9
J: TRBJ2-5
CDR3: CASSVGQPQETQYF
DNA: TGTGCCAGCAGCGTAGGACAGCCACAAGAGACCCAGTACTTC

D: .
size: once
V: TRBV7-3
J: TRBJ2-7
CDR3: CASSSRGGRYSYEQYF
DNA: TGTGCCAGCAGCTCCCGTGGAGGACGGTATTCCTACGAGCAGTACTTC

D: TRBD1
size: .
V: TRBV28
J: TRBJ1-5
CDR3: CASSPTGRRQPQHF
DNA: TGTGCCAGCAGCCCGACAGGGAGACGGCAGCCCCAGCATTTT

D: TRBD2
size: .
V: TRBV30
J: TRBJ2-7
CDR3: CAWSVFAGDYEQYF
DNA: TGTGCCTGGAGTGTTTTTGCGGGGGACTACGAGCAGTACTTC

D: TRBD1
size: .
V: TRBV2
J: TRBJ1-5
CDR3: CASSGTGGEGQPQHF
DNA: TGTGCCAGCAGTGGGACAGGGGGCGAGGGTCAGCCCCAGCATTTT

D: TRBD2
size: .
V: TRBV5-6
J: TRBJ2-7
CDR3: CASSRRLAGASYEQYF
DNA: TGTGCCAGCAGCCGGAGACTAGCGGGAGCCTCCTACGAGCAGTACTTC

D: .
size: .
V: TRBV7-6
J: TRBJ2-7
CDR3: CASSLGDLAYEQYF
DNA: TGTGCCAGCAGCTTAGGAGATTTGGCCTACGAGCAGTACTTC

D: TRBD2
size: .
V: TRBV7-2
J: TRBJ2-1
CDR3: CASSLGLAGGNEQFF
DNA: TGTGCCAGCAGCCTTGGACTAGCGGGCGGCAATGAGCAGTTCTTC

D: .
size: .
V: TRBV9
J: TRBJ1-1
CDR3: CASSPGGGRNTEAFF
DNA: TGTGCCAGCAGCCCCGGTGGCGGAAGGAACACTGAAGCTTTCTTT

D: TRBD1
size: .
V: TRBV9
J: TRBJ2-7
CDR3: CASSVGQGFYEQYF
DNA: TGTGCCAGCAGCGTAGGACAGGGATTCTACGAGCAGTACTTC

D: TRBD2
size: .
V: TRBV7-2
J: TRBJ2-7
CDR3: CASSLGLAAYEQYF
DNA: TGTGCCAGCAGCTTAGGACTAGCGGCCTACGAGCAGTACTTC

D: TRBD2
size: .
V: TRBV5-1
J: TRBJ2-7
CDR3: CASSLAGSSSYEQYF
DNA: TGCGCCAGCAGTCTAGCGGGGTCGAGCTCCTACGAGCAGTACTTC

D: TRBD2
size: .
V: TRBV5-1
J: TRBJ2-1
CDR3: CASSPRLAGGRNEQFF
DNA: TGCGCCAGCAGCCCACGACTAGCGGGGGGGAGGAATGAGCAGTTCTTC

D: .
size: once
V: TRBV27
J: TRBJ1-1
CDR3: CASSLSTGREAFF
DNA: TGTGCCAGCAGTTTATCCACCGGGCGAGAAGCTTTCTTT

D: .
size: .
V: TRBV19
J: TRBJ1-5
CDR3: CASSIEGQGNQPQHF
DNA: TGTGCCAGTAGTATAGAAGGGCAGGGAAACCAGCCCCAGCATTTT

D: TRBD2
size: .
V: TRBV25-1
J: TRBJ2-1
CDR3: CASSGSSGSYNEQFF
DNA: TGTGCCAGCAGTGGATCTAGCGGATCCTACAATGAGCAGTTCTTC

D: .
size: .
V: TRBV27
J: TRBJ2-2
CDR3: CASSLNGVTGELFF
DNA: TGTGCCAGCAGTTTAAATGGAGTAACCGGGGAGCTGTTTTTT

D: .
size: .
V: TRBV5-4
J: TRBJ2-3
CDR3: CASSRREADTQYF
DNA: TGTGCCAGCAGCCGCAGGGAGGCAGATACGCAGTATTTT

D: .
size: .
V: TRBV4-2
J: TRBJ2-7
CDR3: CASSQDRSYEQYF
DNA: TGTGCCAGCAGCCAAGATCGCTCCTACGAGCAGTACTTC

D: .
size: .
V: TRBV7-9
J: TRBJ1-2
CDR3: CASSLEYGYTF
DNA: TGTGCCAGCAGCTTAGAATATGGCTACACCTTC

D: TRBD2
size: once
V: TRBV30
J: TRBJ2-1
CDR3: CAWTSGRASNLNEQFF
DNA: TGTGCCTGGACTAGCGGGAGGGCCTCGAATCTCAATGAGCAGTTCTTC

D: TRBD1
size: .
V: TRBV6-4
J: TRBJ2-7
CDR3: CASSDGGQGYEQYF
DNA: TGTGCCAGCAGTGACGGGGGACAGGGCTACGAGCAGTACTTC